This entry lists 8 T cell receptor beta chains sequenced from one sample in a study of radiotherapy plus CTLA-4 blockade in lung cancer. This table comes from immunoSEQ multiplex PCR, and its TCRdb copy is limited to in-frame clones, with some not included. The table includes about 99,000 clones, 85% to 90% detected once. The starting material was peripheral blood, obtained from a patient treated with radiotherapy plus ipilimumab. The receptors shown here come from a human donor with non-small cell lung cancer that progressed on radiotherapy plus ipilimumab.

On this clone: A read error may produce the germline difference seen at one junction end. The chain combines TRBV7-7 with TRBJ2-1; D is undetermined. Germline CDR1 SSHAT, CDR2 FNYEAQ (reference sequence). The CDR3 has 13 residues. The CDR3 coding sequence is TGTGCTAGCAGCTTATCAACACGGAATGAGCAGTTCTTC. The encoded protein is CASSLSTRNEQFF.

This chain joins TRBV27 and TRBJ2-3, with 7 bases lining up with TRBD2. Germline CDR1 MNHEY, CDR2 SMNVEV (reference sequence). This CDR3 is 16 amino acids long. The ends lost 5 bases at V and 6 bases at J; junction bases unmatched: 14. The CDR3 here is CASSISRLAKTDTQYF. The CDR3 DNA reads as TGTGCCAGCAGTATTTCCCGACTAGCAAAGACCGATACGCAGTATTTT.

V is TRBV6-5 and J is TRBJ1-2, with a possible D match to TRBD1 (6 bases). The CDR3 has 13 residues. The ends were cut back, 3 bases at V and 6 bases at J, with 11 bases in the middle. Germline CDR1 reads MNHEY; CDR2 reads SVGAGI. The CDR3, as DNA: TGTGCCAGCAGTTATGGGGGGCGGGATGGCTACACCTTC. This encodes CASSYGGRDGYTF.

This clone was detected once. A junction boundary mismatches the germline segment, possibly from a read error. The chain joins TRBV7-2 to TRBJ2-3; 7 bases map to TRBD2. Germline-derived CDR1 and CDR2 are SGHTA and FQGNSA. The CDR3 extends over 14 amino acids. The CDR3 protein is CASNLAGGTDTQYF. DNA for the CDR3: TGTGCCAGCAACTTAGCGGGCGGCACAGATACGCAGTATTTT.

This clone was seen a handful of times. The rearrangement joins TRBV7-3 to TRBJ1-3, with D perhaps TRBD1 (6 bases). V shed 4 bases and J shed 3 bases, with 13 bases lying between them. CDR3 length equals 15 residues. Germline-derived CDR1 and CDR2 are SGHTA and FQGTGA. CDR3 loop: CASSYSSDSGNTIYF. As DNA, the CDR3 is TGTGCCAGCAGCTACTCATCGGACAGTGGAAACACCATATATTTT.

The chain has TRBV9 and TRBJ2-6; D uncertain. V lost 4 bases and J lost 0, with 8 bases in between. Germline CDR1 is SGDLS and CDR2 is YYNGEE. The CDR3 has 15 residues. CDR3 loop: CASSFRDSGANVLTF. CDR3 DNA: TGTGCCAGCAGCTTTCGTGACTCTGGGGCCAACGTCCTGACTTTC.

The V gene is TRBV18, the J gene TRBJ2-3, with D perhaps TRBD2 (5 bases). CDR3 length: 16 amino acids. Germline loops: CDR1 KGHSH, CDR2 LQKENI. Trimming took 1 base from V and 2 from J, leaving 13 bases between them. This CDR3 reads CASSPLVGVITDTQYF. DNA for the CDR3: TGTGCCAGCTCACCACTGGTGGGAGTCATCACAGATACGCAGTATTTT.

CDR3 coding DNA: TGTGCCAGCAGTTCTCAAGGAAACAGGGGGCGGCGAACTGAAGCTTTCTTT. Amino acids: CASSSQGNRGRRTEAFF. This sequence joins TRBV5-8 and TRBJ1-1, with TRBD1 matching over 9 bases. This CDR3 has 17 amino acids. V lost 5 bases to trimming and J lost 5 bases; unmatched junction nucleotides: 16. Germline lookup yields CDR1 SGHTS and CDR2 YDEGEE. The full variable domain, its missing parts supplied by reference TRBV5-8 and TRBJ1-1, is EAGVTQSPTHLIKTRGQQATLRCSPISGHTSVYWYQQALGLGLQFLLWYDEGEERNRGNFPPRFSGRQFPNYSSELNVNALELEDSALYLCASSSQGNRGRRTEAFFGQGTRLTVV.